This entry lists 18 T cell receptor beta chains sequenced from one sample in a study of blood T cell repertoires in COVID-19. Sequencing was performed with immunoSEQ multiplex PCR; in TCRdb, only in-frame clones are kept and a portion is missing. This table holds hundreds of thousands of clones, 75% to 90% found once. The specimen sequenced was PBMCs or T cells enriched from blood (not recorded which). The receptors shown here come from a woman aged 18-29 years who had recovered from COVID-19.

This clone was detected only once. The gene calls are TRBV11-2 and TRBJ2-3, with D possibly being TRBD1 (6 bases). This CDR3 has 17 amino acids. V was shortened by 0 bases and J by 0 bases, with 13 bases between the two germline ends. Germline values: CDR1 SGHAT, CDR2 FQNNGV. This CDR3 reads CASSLDLQGTSTDTQYF. The CDR3, as DNA: TGTGCCAGCAGCTTAGATCTTCAGGGGACCAGCACAGATACGCAGTATTTT.

The rearrangement joins TRBV5-6 to TRBJ1-2, with TRBD1 matching 9 bases. Germline V gene data show CDR1 as SGHDT and CDR2 as YYEEEE. Unmatched junction bases numbered 8, after V lost 4 bases and J lost 7 bases. This CDR3 comprises 14 residues. The CDR3 nucleotides read TGTGCCAGCAGCGGCACAGGGGGCCTGGGTGGCTACACCTTC. Encoded protein: CASSGTGGLGGYTF.

As DNA, the CDR3 is TGCGCCAGCAGCAATCCCAGGGAGCGGGGGGACTACGAGCAGTACTTC. It yields the protein CASSNPRERGDYEQYF. The V gene is TRBV5-1, the J gene TRBJ2-7; 9 bases match TRBD2. Trimming took 4 bases from V and 3 from J; bases not matched to a gene: 11. CDR1 SGHRS and CDR2 YFSETQ come from the germline V gene. The CDR3 contains 16 residues.

J is TRBJ1-4 and V is TRBV18, with D uncertain. V lost 8 bases, J lost 4 bases, and 11 bases lay in between. This CDR3 has 13 amino acids. Germline V gives CDR1 KGHSH, CDR2 LQKENI. Written as DNA, the CDR3 is TGTGCCAGCATGTACGGTCATAATGAAAAACTGTTTTTT. As protein: CASMYGHNEKLFF.

The chain recombines TRBV7-8 with TRBJ1-2; D ambiguous. The V and J ends lost 2 bases and 6 bases respectively, with 16 bases between them. This CDR3 is built from 15 residues. Germline CDR1 reads SGHVS; CDR2 reads FQNEAQ. The CDR3 nucleotides are TGTGCCAGCAGCTTAATTCTAGGTGCAGCCGATGGCTACACCTTC. This gives the protein CASSLILGAADGYTF.

The chain carries TRBV6-5 and TRBJ1-2; the match to TRBD1 covers 8 bases. The V gene's germline CDR1 is MNHEY and CDR2 SVGAGI. This CDR3 is built from 15 residues. Trimming cost V 0 bases and J 8 bases; bases outside gene matches: 8. CDR3: CASSYSRGQGWGYTF. The CDR3 nucleotides read TGTGCCAGCAGTTACTCGAGAGGACAGGGTTGGGGCTACACCTTC.

The rearrangement uses TRBV6-5 and TRBJ2-1; no firm D call. Per germline, CDR1 MNHEY and CDR2 SVGAGI. Trimming cost V 4 bases and J 6 bases, with 10 bases left between them. The CDR3 loop spans 13 amino acids. CDR3 DNA sequence: TGTGCCAGCAGTTCCCACCAGGCCAATGAGCAGTTCTTC. Protein sequence: CASSSHQANEQFF.

V and J are TRBV5-1 and TRBJ2-3, with a possible D match to TRBD1 (5 bases). Trimming took off 0 bases at V and 8 bases at J, with 13 bases between the two ends. This CDR3 spans 14 amino acids. The germline CDR1 and CDR2 sequences are SGHRS and YFSETQ. In nucleotides, the CDR3 is TGCGCCAGCAGCTTGGGGGAAGGGGCAGGTACGCAGTATTTT. The encoded protein is CASSLGEGAGTQYF.

The chain couples TRBV6-5 to TRBJ1-6, with TRBD1 matching over 8 bases. This CDR3 has 15 amino acids. V trimming: 1 base; J trimming: 7 bases; junction bases outside the gene matches: 3. Germline loops: CDR1 MNHEY, CDR2 SVGAGI. CDR3 amino acids: CASSYFGQGNSPLHF. The CDR3 DNA reads as TGTGCCAGCAGTTACTTTGGACAGGGAAATTCACCCCTCCACTTT.

The rearrangement joins TRBV4-1 to TRBJ2-5; weak D call: TRBD2 (5 bases). V lost 0 bases, J lost 2 bases, and 13 bases lay in between. CDR1 and CDR2 from the germline V gene are MGHRA and YSYEKL. The CDR3 loop spans 16 amino acids. CDR3 DNA sequence: TGCGCCAGCAGCCAAGAGTGGCGGGCCCTACAAGAGACCCAGTACTTC. Its translation is CASSQEWRALQETQYF.

This chain connects TRBV10-1 to TRBJ1-1; no firm D call. This CDR3 is built from 13 residues. Deletions cut 6 bases from V and 1 base from J, with 9 bases between. CDR1 WNHNN and CDR2 SYGVQD come from the germline V gene (reference sequence). DNA of the CDR3: TGCGCCAGCAGGTCAGAAAGGAACACTGAAGCTTTCTTT. Translation: CASRSERNTEAFF.

DNA of the CDR3: TGTGCCAGCACCGTTTCAGGGTATGGCTACACCTTC. It is translated as CASTVSGYGYTF. V is TRBV3-1 (or the pseudogene TRBV3-2) and J is TRBJ1-2, with D perhaps TRBD1 (5 bases). Germline CDR1 LGHDT, CDR2 YNNKEL (reference sequence). The CDR3 runs 12 residues. V lost 7 bases, J lost 5 bases, and 11 bases lay in between.

The genes are TRBV19 and TRBJ1-4; D may be TRBD1 (5 bases). Trimming shortened V by 1 base and J by 5 bases, and 20 bases separated the two germline ends. Germline lookup yields CDR1 LNHDA and CDR2 SQIVND (reference sequence). The CDR3 sequence is 18 residues long. The CDR3 loop reads CASSIGVGKGHWNEKLFF. The CDR3 DNA reads TGTGCCAGTAGTATAGGAGTGGGGAAAGGACACTGGAATGAAAAACTGTTTTTT. Looking up the rest from reference TRBV19 and TRBJ1-4 gives the full variable domain: DGGITQSPKYLFRKEGQNVTLSCEQNLNHDAMYWYRQDPGQGLRLIYYSQIVNDFQKGDIAEGYSVSREKKESFPLTVTSAQKNPTAFYLCASSIGVGKGHWNEKLFFGSGTQLSVL.

This clone was seen once. This sequence joins TRBV5-4 and TRBJ1-6, with TRBD1 matching 9 bases. With V trimmed by 4 bases and J by 9 bases, 8 bases remained unmatched. The CDR3 runs 15 residues. Germline V gene sequence: CDR1 SGHNT, CDR2 YYREEE (reference sequence). The CDR3 sequence is CASSGTGSVGSPLHF. The CDR3 bases are TGTGCCAGCAGCGGGACAGGGTCCGTCGGTTCACCCCTCCACTTT.

The chain carries TRBV7-9 and TRBJ2-7; TRBD1 might be the D (6 bases). Trimming pared 5 bases from V and 9 bases from J, leaving 17 bases between. The CDR3 is 13 residues long. CDR1 SEHNR and CDR2 FQNEAQ come from the germline V gene (reference sequence). In DNA, the CDR3 is TGTGCCAGCAGCCCCATGGACCCACAGGGGCAGTACTTC. Amino acid sequence: CASSPMDPQGQYF.

V is TRBV25-1 and J is TRBJ2-1; the match to TRBD2 covers 8 bases. The CDR3 extends over 13 amino acids. The V segment lost 9 bases and the J segment 2 bases; nucleotides outside the gene matches: 3. The germline CDR1 and CDR2 sequences are MGHDK and SYGVNS. The CDR3 DNA reads as TGTGCCAGTAGCGGGGTCACCTACAATGAGCAGTTCTTC. Translating gives CASSGVTYNEQFF.

This sequence joins TRBV6-5 and TRBJ1-1; no clear D gene. Germline V gene sequence: CDR1 MNHEY, CDR2 SVGAGI. This CDR3 region has 12 residues. Trimming removed 8 bases from V and 5 bases from J, with 12 bases in between. As DNA, the CDR3 is TGTGCCAGCGGTCGACTGCGGACTGAAGCTTTCTTT. Encoded protein: CASGRLRTEAFF.

V is TRBV5-8 and J is TRBJ2-3; TRBD2 aligns across 10 bases. CDR3 length: 14 amino acids. The J segment lost 7 bases and the V segment lost 0 bases, leaving 2 bases of the junction unmatched. The germline gives CDR1 SGHTS, CDR2 YDEGEE. As DNA, the CDR3 is TGTGCCAGCAGCTTGGTTAGCGGGGGGAATACGCAGTATTTT. Its protein product is CASSLVSGGNTQYF.